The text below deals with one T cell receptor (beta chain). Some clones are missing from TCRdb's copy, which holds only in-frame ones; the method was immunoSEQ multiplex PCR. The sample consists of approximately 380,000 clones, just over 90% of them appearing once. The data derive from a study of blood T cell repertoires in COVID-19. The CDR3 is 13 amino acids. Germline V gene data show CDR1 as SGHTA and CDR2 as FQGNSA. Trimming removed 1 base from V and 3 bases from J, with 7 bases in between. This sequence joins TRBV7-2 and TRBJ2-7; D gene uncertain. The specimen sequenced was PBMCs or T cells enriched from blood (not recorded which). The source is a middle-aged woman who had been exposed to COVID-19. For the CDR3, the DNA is TGTGCCAGCAGCTTAGTTCCCGGCTACGAGCAGTACTTC. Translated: CASSLVPGYEQYF.